This T cell receptor (beta chain) was documented in a study of blood T cell repertoires in COVID-19. For the study at large: The United States, Italy and Spain supplied acute and convalescent COVID-19 samples.

TCRdb keeps only in-frame clones here, not all; method: immunoSEQ multiplex PCR. The profile shows roughly 250,000 clones, roughly 90% of them singletons. V was pared by 5 bases and J by 4 bases, with 4 bases of the junction left unmatched. Germline V CDR1 and CDR2: MDHEN, SYDVKM. The CDR3 has 13 residues. Source material: PBMCs or T cells enriched from blood (not recorded which). The receptor was derived from a woman aged 25-40 years with acute COVID-19. This sequence joins TRBV28 and TRBJ1-2; TRBD1 matches at 7 bases. The CDR3 sequence: CASSGDSFYGYTF. The CDR3, as DNA: TGTGCCAGCAGTGGGGACAGCTTCTATGGCTACACCTTC.